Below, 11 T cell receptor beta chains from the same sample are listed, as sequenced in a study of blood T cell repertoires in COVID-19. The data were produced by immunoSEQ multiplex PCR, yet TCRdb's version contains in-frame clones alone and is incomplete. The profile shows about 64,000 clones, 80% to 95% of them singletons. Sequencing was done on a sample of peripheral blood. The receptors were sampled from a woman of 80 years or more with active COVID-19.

DNA for the CDR3: TGTGCCAGCAGCACCCGACTAGCGGGAGATTACAATGAGCAGTTCTTC. Translation: CASSTRLAGDYNEQFF. This sequence joins TRBV9 and TRBJ2-1; TRBD2 matches 12 bases. The CDR3 is 16 amino acids. Germline V CDR1 and CDR2: SGDLS, YYNGEE. V was clipped by 4 bases and J by 4 bases; unmatched bases: 6. Complete variable domain (other parts from reference TRBV9 and TRBJ2-1): DSGVTQTPKHLITATGQRVTLRCSPRSGDLSVYWYQQSLDQGLQFLIQYYNGEERAKGNILERFSAQQFPDLHSELNLSSLELGDSALYFCASSTRLAGDYNEQFFGPGTRLTVL.

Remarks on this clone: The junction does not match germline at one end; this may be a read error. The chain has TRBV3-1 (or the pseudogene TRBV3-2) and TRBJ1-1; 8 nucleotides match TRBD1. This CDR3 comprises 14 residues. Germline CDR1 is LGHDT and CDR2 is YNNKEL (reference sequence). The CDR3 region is CASSLTGVKTEAFF. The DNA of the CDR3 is TGTGCCAGCAGCCTGACAGGGGTGAAAACTGAAGCTTTCTTT.

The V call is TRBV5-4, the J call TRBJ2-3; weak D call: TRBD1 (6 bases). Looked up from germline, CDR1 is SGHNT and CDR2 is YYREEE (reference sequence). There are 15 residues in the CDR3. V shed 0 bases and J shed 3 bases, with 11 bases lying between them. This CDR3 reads CASSLGTGKTDTQYF. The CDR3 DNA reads TGTGCCAGCAGCTTGGGTACAGGGAAGACAGATACGCAGTATTTT.

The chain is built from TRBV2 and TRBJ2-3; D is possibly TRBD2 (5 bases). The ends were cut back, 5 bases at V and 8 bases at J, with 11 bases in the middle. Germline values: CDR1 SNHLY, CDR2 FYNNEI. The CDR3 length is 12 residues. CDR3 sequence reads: CASSFTSSTQYF. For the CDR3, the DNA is TGTGCCAGCAGTTTTACTAGTTCTACGCAGTATTTT.

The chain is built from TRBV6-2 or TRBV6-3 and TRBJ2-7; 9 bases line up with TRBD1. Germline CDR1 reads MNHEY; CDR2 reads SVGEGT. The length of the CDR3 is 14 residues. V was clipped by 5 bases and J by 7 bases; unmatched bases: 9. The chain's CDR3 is CASSTNRGLGEQYV. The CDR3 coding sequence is TGTGCCAGCAGTACCAACAGGGGGCTCGGGGAGCAGTACGTC.

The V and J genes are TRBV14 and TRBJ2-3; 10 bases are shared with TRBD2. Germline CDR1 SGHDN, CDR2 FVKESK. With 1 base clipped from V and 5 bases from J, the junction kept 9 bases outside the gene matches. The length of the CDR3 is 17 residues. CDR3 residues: CASSQVQLAGLGDTQYF. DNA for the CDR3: TGTGCCAGCAGCCAAGTTCAACTAGCGGGACTAGGAGATACGCAGTATTTT. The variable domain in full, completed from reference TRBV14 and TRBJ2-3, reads EAGVTQFPSHSVIEKGQTVTLRCDPISGHDNLYWYRRVMGKEIKFLLHFVKESKQDESGMPNNRFLAERTGGTYSTLKVQPAELEDSGVYFCASSQVQLAGLGDTQYFGPGTRLTVL.

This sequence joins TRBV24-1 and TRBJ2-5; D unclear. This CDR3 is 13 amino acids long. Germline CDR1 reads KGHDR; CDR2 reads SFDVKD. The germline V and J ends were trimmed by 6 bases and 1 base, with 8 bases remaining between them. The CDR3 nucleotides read TGTGCCACCAGTTCGGGTTCCCAAGAGACCCAGTACTTC. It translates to CATSSGSQETQYF.

CDR3 loop: CASSPSGGGRSTDTQYF. The CDR3 coding sequence is TGTGCCAGCAGCCCGTCCGGTGGCGGGCGTAGCACAGATACGCAGTATTTT. This chain uses TRBV3-1 (or the pseudogene TRBV3-2) with TRBJ2-3, with D maybe TRBD2 (5 bases). Germline V gives CDR1 LGHDT, CDR2 YNNKEL (reference sequence). V shed 4 bases and J shed 0 bases, with 17 bases lying between them. The CDR3 contains 17 residues.

As DNA, the CDR3 is TGTGCCAGCAGCAGACAGGCGGCGGGAGTAGGTAATGAGCAGTTCTTC. Amino acids: CASSRQAAGVGNEQFF. V and J are TRBV7-8 and TRBJ2-1; a weak D match, TRBD2 (7 bases). The CDR3 runs to 16 residues. Germline-derived CDR1 and CDR2 are SGHVS and FQNEAQ. Trimming cost V 5 bases and J 7 bases, with 21 bases left between them.

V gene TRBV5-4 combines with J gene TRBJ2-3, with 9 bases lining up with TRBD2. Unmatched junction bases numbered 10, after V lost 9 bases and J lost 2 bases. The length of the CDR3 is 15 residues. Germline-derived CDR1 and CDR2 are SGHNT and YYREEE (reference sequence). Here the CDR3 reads CAIRAAGGFTDTQYF. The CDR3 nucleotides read TGTGCCATCAGGGCGGCGGGAGGGTTCACAGATACGCAGTATTTT.

CDR3 in DNA: TGTGCCAGCAGCTTAGTGCCTAGCGGGACTGGCAATGAGCAGTTCTTC. Translation gives CASSLVPSGTGNEQFF. This chain joins TRBV7-2 and TRBJ2-1; 9 bases align to TRBD2. V trimming: 1 base; J trimming: 6 bases; junction bases outside the gene matches: 7. The CDR3 is made up of 16 amino acids. Germline CDR1 is SGHTA and CDR2 is FQGNSA.